The T cell receptor beta chain described here comes from a study of T cells in Graves' hyperthyroidism and ophthalmopathy (dated by TCRdb to between 2018 and 2020). For the wider study: Peripheral blood was sampled at the time of initial diagnosis, prior to any treatment. To identify distinguishing TCR V-J signatures, a discovery cohort of some 99 patients was used, comprising fewer than 45 with Graves' ophthalmopathy and some 60 with stable Graves' hyperthyroidism. Prospective prediction of ophthalmopathy was tested in an independent validation cohort of 18 to 20 hyperthyroidism patients and roughly 16 patients who later progressed to ophthalmopathy. The roughly 100 discovery patients were randomly split 7:3 into training and test sets. In six Graves' hyperthyroidism patients, the study also compared T-cell repertoires from thyroid tissue with T-cell repertoires from blood. After sampling, hyperthyroidism patients received methimazole starting at 30 mg daily, and ophthalmopathy patients received high-dose intravenous methylprednisolone. The paper describes TCR Vbeta CDR3 sequencing of 120 to 150 peripheral blood samples, made up of about 40 ophthalmopathy patients, around 73 hyperthyroidism patients and about 17 progressor patients.

Points the paper makes about the study in general: Most expanded thyroid clonotypes (frequency above 0.001) were also found in blood, which suggests that blood repertoires may mirror thyroid immune responses. In validation, the model predicted progression to ophthalmopathy with just under 71% sensitivity and 72% to 75% specificity, a median of roughly seven months before onset. No statistical method was used to fix the sample size in advance, and group allocation was not hidden from the investigators. A model built on a 13 V-J signature distinguished ophthalmopathy from stable hyperthyroidism, reaching roughly 88% sensitivity and under 84% specificity in cross-validation and 80%/75% in testing.

The TCR beta CDR3 regions were amplified from RNA transcripts. For the first round of RT-PCR on the TCR CDR3, the HTBI primer set was used together with the Qiagen OneStep RT-PCR kit. Libraries were constructed in a second round of multiplex PCR, after which size selection and purification were carried out. Sequencing of the libraries was done on an Illumina HiSeq2000 using paired-end 100 bp reads. Per the original workflow: SOAPnuke was used to process the raw data, throwing out any read that contained adapters or uncalled bases, had a mean Phred below 15, or lacked an exact constant-primer or identifier match. COPE v1.2.5 was used to merge the high-quality paired reads, and each unique nucleotide sequence was defined as a clonotype. Clonotypes were aligned to IMGT TRBV, TRBD and TRBJ reference segments using MiTCR v1.1. Only V-J combinations with frequency above 0.0001, covering about 99% of repertoires, were analysed. A TCS score was defined as the ratio of F50 (clonal expansion) to E x V (chaos), with BLOSUM62-based TCRdist applied between CDR3 peptides within each V-J. Welch's t-statistics and random forest reduced just over 500 V-J features to 10 to 15, which were used in a naive Bayes classifier (R e1071). TCRdb trimmed the raw reads at Q25, called clones with MiXCR and kept productive beta chains. Identical CDR3 protein sequences are pooled into one entry, listed with their most common genes and DNA. TCRdb, rather than the study authors, made the V and J calls. Across this sample there are 350,000 to 450,000 distinct CDR3 sequences, with roughly 13% seen only once. 25% to 30% of the sample goes to the ten largest clones.

The germline V and J ends show losses of 7 bases and 11 bases respectively, and no gene match explains 7 bases of the junction. For CDR1 and CDR2, the germline V gene lists SQVTM and ANQGSEA. The CDR3 numbers 11 residues from cysteine through phenylalanine. Left in the record is the CDR3 DNA by itself, 33 bases read in frame from the first base. This clonotype appeared a few times. Its antigen remains undetermined. It has no much larger one-base neighbor in the sample; base qualities were not kept. Ophthalmopathy patients had moderately to severely active disease, with a Clinical Activity Score of 3 or more, a NOSPECS grade of 4 or more, and a disease duration of less than 3 months. The study excluded patients with uncontrolled infections, other autoimmune diseases, pregnancy or lactation. Clinical symptoms, serum thyroxine and TRAb, thyroid ultrasound, and orbital computed tomography formed the basis for the diagnoses. Ficoll-Paque density gradient centrifugation was used to isolate PBMCs from approximately 10 ml of fresh peripheral blood. Trizol reagent was used to extract total RNA, and RNA quality was then checked on an Agilent 2100 Bioanalyzer.

Sequencing was performed on blood. Here the chain combines TRBV29-1 and TRBJ2-1, with 8 central nucleotides matching TRBD2. The sequence came from a man aged 50-60 years with Graves' ophthalmopathy. The nucleotide sequence reads TGCAGCGATGGGATAGCGGGGCAGCAGTTCTTC. This yields the protein CSDGIAGQQFF.